A selection of T cell receptor beta chains follows, all from one sample in a study of post-analysis software for immune sequencing data. TCRdb ran MiXCR on the PCR reads and lists one entry per CDR3 protein. The sample includes 430,000 or so distinct CDR3 sequences, approximately 42% of them seen just once. The material sequenced was blood. These receptors were taken from a girl under 10 years old with multiple sclerosis. The CDR3 runs from the conserved cysteine through the conserved F or W. Fields, in order: J gene, V gene, clone size, D gene, CDR3 DNA, CDR3 protein. D genes are given only for firm matches. Not all rows give a size; the values are once, few, many and, for expanded clones, a class.

j_call: TRBJ1-2
v_call: TRBV27
clone_size: -
d_call: -
cdr3_nt: TGTGCCAGCAGTTTAAATCCCCGTCGTGGAGGGCATGGCTACACCTTC
cdr3_aa: CASSLNPRRGGHGYTF

j_call: TRBJ1-4
v_call: TRBV18
clone_size: few
d_call: -
cdr3_nt: TGTGCCAGCTCACCACCGGGGGAAAAACTGTTTTTT
cdr3_aa: CASSPPGEKLFF

j_call: TRBJ2-3
v_call: TRBV5-1
clone_size: -
d_call: TRBD1
cdr3_nt: TGCGCCAGCCTTCCGACAGGGAGTAGGAGAGATACGCAGTATTTT
cdr3_aa: CASLPTGSRRDTQYF

j_call: TRBJ1-5
v_call: TRBV2
clone_size: few
d_call: -
cdr3_nt: TGTGCCAGCAGTGAGTTGCAGGGGAACCAGCCCCAGCATTTT
cdr3_aa: CASSELQGNQPQHF

j_call: TRBJ2-5
v_call: TRBV20-1
clone_size: -
d_call: TRBD1
cdr3_nt: TGCAGTGCAATGACAGGGGGGCAAGAGACCCGGTACTTC
cdr3_aa: CSAMTGGQETRYF

j_call: TRBJ2-5
v_call: TRBV20-1
clone_size: few
d_call: -
cdr3_nt: TGCAGTGCCGACCAAAGCCGGGGAGGCCCCGAGACCCAGTACTTC
cdr3_aa: CSADQSRGGPETQYF

j_call: TRBJ2-7
v_call: TRBV12-3/TRBV12-4
clone_size: -
d_call: -
cdr3_nt: TGTGCCAGCAGTTTCAGGACCACCTACGAGCAGTACTTC
cdr3_aa: CASSFRTTYEQYF

j_call: TRBJ2-1
v_call: TRBV6-5
clone_size: few
d_call: TRBD2
cdr3_nt: TGTGCCAGCACCGGGACTAGCGGGCTTCTATACAATGAGCAGTTCTTC
cdr3_aa: CASTGTSGLLYNEQFF

j_call: TRBJ2-3
v_call: TRBV14
clone_size: -
d_call: TRBD2
cdr3_nt: TGTGCCAGCAGCCAAGGTCTACTAGCGGGAGGGAAAGATACGCAGTATTTT
cdr3_aa: CASSQGLLAGGKDTQYF

j_call: TRBJ2-1
v_call: TRBV27
clone_size: -
d_call: TRBD2
cdr3_nt: TGTGCCAGCAGCGCACTAGCGGGAGTTGCCTACAATGAGCAGTTCTTC
cdr3_aa: CASSALAGVAYNEQFF

j_call: TRBJ1-5
v_call: TRBV15
clone_size: -
d_call: TRBD1
cdr3_nt: TGTGCCACCAGCAGGGCCCGAACAGGGGAGGACCTATATCAGCCCCAGCATTTT
cdr3_aa: CATSRARTGEDLYQPQHF

j_call: TRBJ2-1
v_call: TRBV11-2
clone_size: -
d_call: -
cdr3_nt: TGTGCCAGCAGCTTAGGAGGGGGGGACCACGATGAGCAGTTCTTC
cdr3_aa: CASSLGGGDHDEQFF

j_call: TRBJ2-1
v_call: TRBV27
clone_size: -
d_call: TRBD2
cdr3_nt: TGTGCCAGCAGTACACCGATTAGCGGGGGGGTCGACAATGAGCAGTTCTTC
cdr3_aa: CASSTPISGGVDNEQFF

j_call: TRBJ1-2
v_call: TRBV7-8
clone_size: -
d_call: -
cdr3_nt: TGTGCCAGCAGCTTATTCCCTCAGATTAACTATGGCTACACCTTC
cdr3_aa: CASSLFPQINYGYTF

j_call: TRBJ2-5
v_call: TRBV5-6
clone_size: -
d_call: TRBD2
cdr3_nt: TGTGCCAGCAGCTTAAGACTAGCTTGGGAGACCCAGTACTTC
cdr3_aa: CASSLRLAWETQYF

j_call: TRBJ2-1
v_call: TRBV24-1
clone_size: few
d_call: -
cdr3_nt: TGTGCCACCAGTGATTTGGGTAGAAGGGGGTCTGAGCAGTTCTTC
cdr3_aa: CATSDLGRRGSEQFF